This T cell receptor (beta chain) is from a study of T cell changes during pregnancy in multiple sclerosis. Some clones are missing from TCRdb's copy, which holds only in-frame ones; the method was immunoSEQ multiplex PCR. The table shows 33,000 or so clones, with under 95% occurring only once. The CDR3 spans 15 residues. Germline CDR1 MNHNY, CDR2 SVGAGI (reference sequence). Trimming took 4 bases from V and 6 from J; bases not matched to a gene: 8. The specimen comprised peripheral blood, sampled in the third trimester of pregnancy. The chain is built from TRBV6-6 and TRBJ2-2; TRBD2 matches 7 bases. The clonotype comes from a female donor in good health, enrolled as a control in a pregnancy study. The CDR3 coding sequence is TGTGCCAGCAGTTCCTCAAATGCGGGGGCCGGGGAGCTGTTTTTT. It translates to CASSSSNAGAGELFF.